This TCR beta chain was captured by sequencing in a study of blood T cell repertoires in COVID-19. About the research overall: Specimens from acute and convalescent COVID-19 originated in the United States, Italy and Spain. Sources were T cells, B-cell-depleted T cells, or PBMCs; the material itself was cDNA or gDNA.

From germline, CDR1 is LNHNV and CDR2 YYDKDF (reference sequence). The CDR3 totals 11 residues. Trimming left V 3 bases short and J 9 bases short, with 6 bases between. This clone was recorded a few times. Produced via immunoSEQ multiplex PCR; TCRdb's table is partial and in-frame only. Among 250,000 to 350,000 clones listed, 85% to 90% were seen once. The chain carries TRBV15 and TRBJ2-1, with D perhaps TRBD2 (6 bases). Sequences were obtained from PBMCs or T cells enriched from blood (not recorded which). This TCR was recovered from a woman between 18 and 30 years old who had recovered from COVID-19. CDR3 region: CATSSGGEQFF. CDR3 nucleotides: TGTGCCACCAGCAGCGGGGGTGAGCAGTTCTTC.